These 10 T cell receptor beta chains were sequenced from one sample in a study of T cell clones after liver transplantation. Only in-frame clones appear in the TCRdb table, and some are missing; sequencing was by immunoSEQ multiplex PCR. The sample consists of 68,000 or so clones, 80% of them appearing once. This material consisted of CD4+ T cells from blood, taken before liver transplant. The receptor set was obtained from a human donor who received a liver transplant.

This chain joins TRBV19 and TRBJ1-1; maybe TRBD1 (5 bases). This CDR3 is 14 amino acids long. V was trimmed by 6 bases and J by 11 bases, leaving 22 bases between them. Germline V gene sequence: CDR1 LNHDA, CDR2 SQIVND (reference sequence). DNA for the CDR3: TGTGCCAGTAGCTCCATACTATGGGGAGGGGACGCTTTCTTT. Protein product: CASSSILWGGDAFF.

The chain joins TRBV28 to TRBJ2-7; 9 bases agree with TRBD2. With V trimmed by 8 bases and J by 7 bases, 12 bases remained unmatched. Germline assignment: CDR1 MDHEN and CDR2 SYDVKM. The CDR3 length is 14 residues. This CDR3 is CASEPGGSGREQYF. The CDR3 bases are TGTGCCAGCGAACCCGGTGGCAGCGGGAGGGAGCAGTACTTC.

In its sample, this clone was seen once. CDR3 in DNA: TGCGCCAGCAGCCAAGGGGGGCGAGGCCCTAACTATGGCTACACCTTC. Amino acid sequence: CASSQGGRGPNYGYTF. The V gene is TRBV4-1, the J gene TRBJ1-2; weak D call: TRBD1 (6 bases). Trimming took off 1 base at V and 0 bases at J, with 12 bases between the two ends. The germline CDR1 and CDR2 sequences are MGHRA and YSYEKL. This CDR3 comprises 16 residues.

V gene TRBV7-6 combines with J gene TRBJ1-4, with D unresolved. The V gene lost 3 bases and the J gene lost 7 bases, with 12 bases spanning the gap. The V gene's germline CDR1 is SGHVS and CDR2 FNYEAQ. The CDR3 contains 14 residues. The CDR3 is CASSLTPASEKLFF. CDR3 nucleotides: TGTGCCAGCAGCTTGACCCCCGCGAGTGAAAAACTGTTTTTT.

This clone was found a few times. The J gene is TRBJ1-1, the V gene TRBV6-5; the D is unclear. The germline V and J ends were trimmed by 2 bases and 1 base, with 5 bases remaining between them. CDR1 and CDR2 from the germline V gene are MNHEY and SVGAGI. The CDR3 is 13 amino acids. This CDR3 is CASSYEANTEAFF. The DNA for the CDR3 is TGTGCCAGCAGTTACGAGGCGAACACTGAAGCTTTCTTT.

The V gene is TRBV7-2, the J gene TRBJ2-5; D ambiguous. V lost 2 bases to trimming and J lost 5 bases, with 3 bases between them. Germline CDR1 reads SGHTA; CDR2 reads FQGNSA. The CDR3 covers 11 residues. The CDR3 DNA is TGTGCCAGCAGCTTATCGGAGACCCAGTACTTC. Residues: CASSLSETQYF. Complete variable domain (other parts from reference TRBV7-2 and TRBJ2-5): GAGVSQSPSNKVTEKGKDVELRCDPISGHTALYWYRQSLGQGLEFLIYFQGNSAPDKSGLPSDRFSAERTGGSVSTLTIQRTQQEDSAVYLCASSLSETQYFGPGTRLLVL.

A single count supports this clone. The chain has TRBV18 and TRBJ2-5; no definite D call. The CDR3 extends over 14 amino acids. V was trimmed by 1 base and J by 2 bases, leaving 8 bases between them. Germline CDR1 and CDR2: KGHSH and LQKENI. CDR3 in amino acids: CASSPLEVQETQYF. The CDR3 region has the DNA TGTGCCAGCTCACCACTAGAGGTACAAGAGACCCAGTACTTC.

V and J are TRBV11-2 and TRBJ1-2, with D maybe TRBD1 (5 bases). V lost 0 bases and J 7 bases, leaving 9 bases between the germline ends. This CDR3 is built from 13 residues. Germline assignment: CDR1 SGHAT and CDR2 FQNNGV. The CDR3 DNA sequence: TGTGCCAGCAGCTTAGACAGGGCCTCTGGCTACACCTTC. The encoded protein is CASSLDRASGYTF.

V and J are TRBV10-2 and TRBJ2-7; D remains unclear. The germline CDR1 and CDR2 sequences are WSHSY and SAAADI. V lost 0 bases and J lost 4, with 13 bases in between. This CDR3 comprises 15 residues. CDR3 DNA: TGCGCCAGCAGTGAGTCGTTTAAGGGAACTTACGAGCAGTACTTC. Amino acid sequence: CASSESFKGTYEQYF.

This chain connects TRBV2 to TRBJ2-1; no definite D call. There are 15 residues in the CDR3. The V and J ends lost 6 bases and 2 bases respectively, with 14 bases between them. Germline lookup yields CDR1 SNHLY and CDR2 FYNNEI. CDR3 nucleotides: TGTGCCAGCAGCCGCGGTAGAGGTCCCTACAATGAGCAGTTCTTC. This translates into CASSRGRGPYNEQFF.